The 17 T cell receptor beta chains in this list originate from one sample, sequenced in a study of ipilimumab plus nivolumab after autologous stem cell transplantation. Profiled with immunoSEQ multiplex PCR; TCRdb holds only in-frame clones, not every one. The profile shows 35,000 to 50,000 clones, roughly 90% of them singletons. Sequenced material: PBMCs, taken in a trial of ipilimumab plus nivolumab as post-transplant consolidation. These receptors originate from a male donor with multiple myeloma.

The chain uses TRBV7-2 and TRBJ2-1; D remains unclear. V gave up 1 base and J gave up 9 bases, with 13 bases separating them. The CDR3 consists of 14 residues. Looked up from germline, CDR1 is SGHTA and CDR2 is FQGNSA. CDR3 loop: CASSLGLLTGEQFF. The CDR3 coding sequence is TGTGCCAGCAGCTTAGGACTTCTCACCGGTGAGCAGTTCTTC.

The genes are TRBV7-2 and TRBJ1-2; the match to TRBD1 covers 10 bases. From germline, CDR1 is SGHTA and CDR2 FQGNSA. This CDR3 is 14 amino acids long. Trimming took 5 bases from V and 8 from J; bases not matched to a gene: 8. The CDR3 sequence: CASSQDRGRKGYTF. As DNA, the CDR3 is TGTGCCAGCAGCCAAGACAGGGGGCGCAAGGGCTACACCTTC.

The genes are TRBV4-3 and TRBJ2-3, with 7 bases that match TRBD1. The CDR3 length is 16 residues. V lost 1 base, J lost 1 base, and 5 bases stayed unmatched. The germline V gene has CDR1 LGHNA and CDR2 YSLEER. The CDR3: CASSQVSGGGTDTQYF. CDR3 coding DNA: TGCGCCAGCAGCCAAGTATCAGGGGGAGGCACAGATACGCAGTATTTT.

This clone was picked up a small number of times. This chain uses TRBV25-1 with TRBJ1-1; D unresolved. Trimming removed 5 bases at V and 5 bases at J, with 12 bases between. Germline V gives CDR1 MGHDK, CDR2 SYGVNS. This CDR3 is 13 amino acids long. CDR3 residues: CASSLNQDTEAFF. The CDR3 DNA follows: TGTGCCAGCAGTTTAAATCAGGATACTGAAGCTTTCTTT.

This chain uses TRBV6-5 with TRBJ2-7; D remains unclear. V lost 2 bases, J lost 3 bases, and 14 bases lay in between. The CDR3 has 15 residues. Germline values: CDR1 MNHEY, CDR2 SVGAGI. CDR3 sequence reads: CASSYGGQVGYEQYF. CDR3 in DNA: TGTGCCAGCAGTTACGGTGGGCAGGTCGGCTACGAGCAGTACTTC.

The chain is built from TRBV29-1 and TRBJ2-7; 9 bases are a match to TRBD1. V lost 4 bases, J lost 5 bases, and 6 bases stayed unmatched. The CDR3 has 13 amino acids. Germline CDR1 SQVTM, CDR2 ANQGSEA. The CDR3 DNA sequence: TGCAGCGTTGCGGCGGGACAGGGCAACGAGCAGTACTTC. It encodes CSVAAGQGNEQYF.

The chain recombines TRBV30 with TRBJ1-2; the D gene is possibly TRBD1 (5 bases). The V end was cut by 5 bases, the J end by 2 bases, with 15 bases between. Germline V gene data show CDR1 as GTSNPN and CDR2 as SVGIG (reference sequence). The CDR3 is made up of 14 amino acids. CDR3 DNA sequence: TGTGCCTGGTCCGGGGGGGGTTCCAACTATGGCTACACCTTC. It is translated as CAWSGGGSNYGYTF.

The chain carries TRBV11-3 and TRBJ2-2; D unresolved. The CDR3 has 15 residues. Trimming left V 6 bases short and J 5 bases short, with 16 bases between. In germline, CDR1 is SGHNT, CDR2 YENEEA. CDR3 sequence: CASSKDGHQTGELFF. The DNA of the CDR3 is TGTGCCAGCAGTAAAGACGGTCACCAGACCGGGGAGCTGTTTTTT.

This sequence joins TRBV19 and TRBJ1-2; unclear D gene. In germline, CDR1 is LNHDA, CDR2 SQIVND (reference sequence). The CDR3 is made up of 15 amino acids. V gave up 3 bases and J gave up 2 bases, with 13 bases separating them. The CDR3 coding sequence is TGTGCCAGTAGTATCTCGGGGTGGATGAACTATGGCTACACCTTC. This sequence encodes CASSISGWMNYGYTF.

This chain connects TRBV7-3 to TRBJ2-7, with D possibly matching TRBD1 (5 bases). The CDR3 loop spans 13 amino acids. V was pared by 1 base and J by 6 bases, with 10 bases between. The germline gives CDR1 SGHTA, CDR2 FQGTGA. The chain's CDR3 is CASSLSPGIEQYF. CDR3 DNA sequence: TGTGCCAGCAGCTTAAGTCCAGGGATCGAGCAGTACTTC.

The chain combines TRBV7-2 with TRBJ2-3; 7 positions match TRBD1. V dropped 1 base and J dropped 2; count of bases not matched to a gene: 6. The CDR3 runs 16 residues. Germline CDR1 is SGHTA and CDR2 is FQGNSA. This CDR3 is CASSLDGTAYTDTQYF. The DNA of the CDR3 is TGTGCCAGCAGCTTAGATGGGACAGCATACACAGATACGCAGTATTTT.

This clone was seen once. The J gene is TRBJ2-7, the V gene TRBV2; TRBD2 agrees at 7 bases. CDR1 SNHLY and CDR2 FYNNEI come from the germline V gene. The junction had 2 bases not matched to a gene; V was cut back by 8 bases and J by 4 bases. This CDR3 has 11 amino acids. The CDR3 coding sequence is TGTGCCAGCGGGGGGGAATACGAGCAGTACTTC. This translates into CASGGEYEQYF.

This chain connects TRBV7-3 to TRBJ2-6; D unresolved. Deletions cut 2 bases from V and 1 base from J, with 6 bases between. Germline lookup yields CDR1 SGHTA and CDR2 FQGTGA. The CDR3 extends over 15 amino acids. The DNA for the CDR3 is TGTGCCAGCAGCTTACTACGTTCTGGGGCCAACGTCCTGACTTTC. This gives the protein CASSLLRSGANVLTF.

This sequence joins TRBV19 and TRBJ1-5, with TRBD1 as a possible D gene (6 bases). Germline CDR1 LNHDA, CDR2 SQIVND (reference sequence). This CDR3 comprises 15 residues. The V gene lost 5 bases and the J gene lost 6 bases, with 17 bases spanning the gap. The CDR3 spells CASSPQGWVIQPQHF. In DNA form, the CDR3 reads TGTGCCAGTAGTCCACAGGGATGGGTCATTCAGCCCCAGCATTTT. Drawing the rest from reference TRBV19 and TRBJ1-5, the complete variable domain is DGGITQSPKYLFRKEGQNVTLSCEQNLNHDAMYWYRQDPGQGLRLIYYSQIVNDFQKGDIAEGYSVSREKKESFPLTVTSAQKNPTAFYLCASSPQGWVIQPQHFGDGTRLSIL.

V gene TRBV2 combines with J gene TRBJ1-1; D call uncertain. V lost 4 bases to trimming and J lost 0 bases, with 6 bases between them. CDR1 and CDR2 (germline): SNHLY, FYNNEI. This CDR3 contains 13 residues. CDR3 nucleotides: TGTGCCAGCAGTGGGCAGGTGAACACTGAAGCTTTCTTT. Its translation is CASSGQVNTEAFF.

The chain recombines TRBV6-6 with TRBJ1-1; TRBD1 might be the D (6 bases). Trimming cost V 0 bases and J 2 bases, with 13 bases left between them. CDR3 length: 16 residues. Germline CDR1 MNHNY, CDR2 SVGAGI (reference sequence). CDR3 loop: CASSYSGGRGNTEAFF. For the CDR3, the DNA is TGTGCCAGCAGTTACTCGGGGGGGCGCGGAAACACTGAAGCTTTCTTT.

Written as DNA, the CDR3 is TGTGCCAGCAGCTTACAGGCTAGCTCACCCCTCCACTTT. This translates into CASSLQASSPLHF. V gene TRBV7-3 combines with J gene TRBJ1-6; no clear D. The V end was cut by 2 bases, the J end by 10 bases, with 9 bases between. Germline values: CDR1 SGHTA, CDR2 FQGTGA. There are 13 residues in the CDR3. The whole variable domain, filled in from reference TRBV7-3 and TRBJ1-6, reads GAGVSQTPSNKVTEKGKYVELRCDPISGHTALYWYRQSLGQGPEFLIYFQGTGAADDSGLPNDRFFAVRPEGSVSTLKIQRTERGDSAVYLCASSLQASSPLHFGNGTRLTVT.